The T cell receptor beta chain described here comes from a study of radiation and T cells in renal cell carcinoma. Findings and caveats of the study: Baseline intratumoral clonotype presence is unknown without pretreatment biopsies. In blood, top tumor clones expanded by 2 weeks, shrinking by 4.

For this clone: The antigen remains unidentified.

Profiled with immunoSEQ multiplex PCR; TCRdb holds only in-frame clones, not every one. The sample consists of 160,000 or so clones, around 90% of them appearing once. Germline loops: CDR1 MNHEY, CDR2 SVGAGI. This CDR3 contains 14 residues. V shed 5 bases, J shed 7 bases, and the junction held 8 bases outside the gene matches. The time point here: blood 2 weeks post-SBRT. Treatment noted: 15 Gy SBRT to primary tumor, nephrectomy 4 weeks later. Blood was sampled at baseline, 2 weeks and 4 weeks after SBRT. The material was blood, obtained from a patient whose treatment included radiotherapy and nephrectomy. This chain connects TRBV6-5 to TRBJ1-2; 9 bases are shared with TRBD1. The TCR comes from a woman in her 50s with renal cell carcinoma. CDR3 in DNA: TGTGCCAGCAGTAGAGGACAGGGGAGGGCTGGCTACACCTTC. Its protein is CASSRGQGRAGYTF.